The entry that follows covers one T cell receptor (beta chain) sequence. Looked up from germline, CDR1 is SGHVS and CDR2 is FQNEAQ. V was trimmed by 3 bases and J by 0 bases, leaving 13 bases between them. The CDR3 spans 16 residues. Data came from immunoSEQ multiplex PCR; TCRdb stores just in-frame clones and leaves some out. The table records around 13,000 clones, roughly 93% of them present only once. This specimen belongs to a study of preoperative IRX-2 immunotherapy in early breast cancer. Treatment of the sample: preoperative locoregional IRX-2 cytokine immunotherapy. Samples came from a phase Ib trial of preoperative locoregional IRX-2 cytokine immunotherapy.

The chain links TRBV7-8 to TRBJ2-3; D not resolved. The material was obtained from a patient treated with IRX-2 immunotherapy. This sequence was found in a human donor with breast cancer. The CDR3 sequence: CASSFWGTTSTDTQYF. CDR3 nucleotide sequence: TGTGCCAGCAGCTTTTGGGGAACAACTAGCACAGATACGCAGTATTTT.